A selection of T cell receptor beta chains follows, all from one sample in a study of blood T cell repertoires in COVID-19. Clones were sequenced by immunoSEQ multiplex PCR, and TCRdb holds only the in-frame ones, with some missing. The table shows roughly 220,000 clones, with more than 65% occurring only once. The material sequenced was peripheral blood. These TCRs come from an older woman with acute or convalescent COVID-19. CDR3s include the opening cysteine and the closing phenylalanine or tryptophan. A D gene is named only where the DNA matches it firmly. Only part of the rows carry a size: once, few, many, or a class if the clone is expanded.

- | 15 | TRBJ1-6 | TRBD1 | TRBV30 | TGTGCCTGGAGTTCACAGGGGGCCGTTCGATCACCCCTCCACTTT | CAWSSQGAVRSPLHF
- | 13 | TRBJ1-1 | - | TRBV20-1 | TGCAGTGCTAGTGGTCCAATGAACACTGAAGCTTTCTTT | CSASGPMNTEAFF
once | 14 | TRBJ2-7 | - | TRBV5-1 | TGCGCCAGCAGCTTGGAAGGAGGGTTCCACGAGCAGTACTTC | CASSLEGGFHEQYF
- | 11 | TRBJ1-5 | - | TRBV29-1 | TGCAGCGACAGTAGCAATCAGCCCCAGCATTTT | CSDSSNQPQHF
- | 13 | TRBJ1-1 | - | TRBV6-1 | TGTGCCAGCGGGCAGAACATGAACACTGAAGCTTTCTTT | CASGQNMNTEAFF
- | 16 | TRBJ1-3 | - | TRBV19 | TGTGCCAGTAGTATAGATGCCCGGTTCTCTGGAAACACCATATATTTT | CASSIDARFSGNTIYF
- | 14 | TRBJ1-1 | - | TRBV5-1 | TGCGCCAGCAGCTGGACCCCGGGGGGAACTGAAGCTTTCTTT | CASSWTPGGTEAFF
- | 18 | TRBJ1-2 | TRBD1 | TRBV7-9 | TGTGCCAGCAGCCCGTGGGGACAGGGGGCAAAGACTAACTATGGCTACACCTTC | CASSPWGQGAKTNYGYTF
- | 15 | TRBJ2-1 | - | TRBV4-2 | TGTGCCAGCAGCGTTGGTCATAGCTCCTACAATGAGCAGTTCTTC | CASSVGHSSYNEQFF
- | 17 | TRBJ2-1 | TRBD2 | TRBV28 | TGTGCCAGCAGTTTCTCCATCCTAGCGGGGGGGCGGTATGAGCAGTTCTTC | CASSFSILAGGRYEQFF
- | 11 | TRBJ1-1 | - | TRBV30 | TGTGCCTGGAAACAGAACACTGAAGCTTTCTTT | CAWKQNTEAFF
- | 14 | TRBJ2-5 | TRBD2 | TRBV30 | TGTGCCTGGAGGCCGGGGGGGACCACCACGACCCAGTACTTC | CAWRPGGTTTTQYF
- | 13 | TRBJ1-2 | - | TRBV10-3 | TGTGCCACCATCGGGCAGGGATTAAGTGGCTACACCTTC | CATIGQGLSGYTF
- | 14 | TRBJ1-2 | TRBD1 | TRBV5-5 | TGTGCCAGCAGCTTGGGACAGGGATTCCATGGCTACACCTTC | CASSLGQGFHGYTF
few | 13 | TRBJ2-5 | - | TRBV5-1 | TGCGCCAGCAGCGGCGGGGCCCCGGAGACCCAGTACTTC | CASSGGAPETQYF
- | 15 | TRBJ2-2 | TRBD1 | TRBV7-9 | TGTGCCAGCAGCGCGGACAGGGGACGCACCGGGGAGCTGTTTTTT | CASSADRGRTGELFF
- | 15 | TRBJ1-5 | TRBD1 | TRBV5-1 | TGCGCCAGCAGCTTGGGGCCCCAGGGGGCTCAGCCCCAGCATTTT | CASSLGPQGAQPQHF
few | 15 | TRBJ1-6 | - | TRBV28 | TGTGCCAGCAGTTTATCCGGCAGGGGAGACTCACCCCTCCACTTT | CASSLSGRGDSPLHF
once | 16 | TRBJ2-3 | TRBD2 | TRBV4-3 | TGCGCCAGCAGCCAAGATTTAGCGGGGGGCACAGATACGCAGTATTTT | CASSQDLAGGTDTQYF
- | 13 | TRBJ2-1 | TRBD1 | TRBV2 | TGTGCCAGCACATTGGACAGGTTGAATGAGCAGTTCTTC | CASTLDRLNEQFF
- | 14 | TRBJ1-1 | TRBD1 | TRBV7-2 | TGTGCCAGCAGCTTTGGGGACAGGGGTTCAAGAGCTTTCTTT | CASSFGDRGSRAFF
- | 13 | TRBJ1-2 | - | TRBV15 | TGTGCCACCAGCAGAGCGGGGGGTCTTGGCTACACCTTC | CATSRAGGLGYTF
- | 14 | TRBJ2-2 | - | TRBV7-8 | TGTGCCAGCAGCTTAGATTTAATAACCGGGGAGCTGTTTTTT | CASSLDLITGELFF
- | 11 | TRBJ1-1 | - | TRBV11-1 | TGTGCCAGCAGCCAGGACAGTGAAGCTTTCTTT | CASSQDSEAFF
- | 15 | TRBJ1-1 | - | TRBV5-6 | TGTGCCAGCAGCTTGGGGGACACAGCGAACACTGAAGCTTTCTTT | CASSLGDTANTEAFF
- | 14 | TRBJ1-2 | - | TRBV30 | TGTGCCTGGAGTGTCCCTGGGGGCCGTAGCGGCTACACCTTC | CAWSVPGGRSGYTF
- | 17 | TRBJ2-1 | TRBD2 | TRBV4-2 | TGTGCCAGCAGCCAAGATCTAGCGGGCAGCTCCTACAATGAGCAGTTCTTC | CASSQDLAGSSYNEQFF
- | 14 | TRBJ2-5 | TRBD1 | TRBV3-1/TRBV3-2 | TGTGCCAGCAGCCCCCGGGACAGGGTTGCGACCCAGTACTTC | CASSPRDRVATQYF
- | 10 | TRBJ1-2 | - | TRBV7-2 | TGTGCCAGCAGTGGAGGTGGCTACACCTTC | CASSGGGYTF
- | 17 | TRBJ2-7 | - | TRBV4-2 | TGTGCCAGCAGCCAAGACCATTCTATGACTGGATTCTACGAGCAGTACTTC | CASSQDHSMTGFYEQYF
- | 14 | TRBJ2-7 | TRBD1 | TRBV3-1/TRBV3-2 | TGTGCCAGCAGCCAAGGGGGCAGGGGGAACGAGCAGTACTTC | CASSQGGRGNEQYF
- | 13 | TRBJ2-5 | - | TRBV12-3/TRBV12-4 | TGTGCCAGCAGGAAACAGGGTGTGGAGACCCAGTACTTC | CASRKQGVETQYF
- | 16 | TRBJ1-6 | TRBD1 | TRBV3-1/TRBV3-2 | TGTGCCAGCAGCCAAGACCGAACAGGGGGGGATTCACCCCTCCACTTT | CASSQDRTGGDSPLHF
- | 15 | TRBJ2-2 | TRBD1 | TRBV5-6 | TGTGCCAGCAGCAGGGACAGGGGGCTTACCGGGGAGCTGTTTTTT | CASSRDRGLTGELFF
- | 13 | TRBJ2-1 | - | TRBV12-3/TRBV12-4 | TGTGCCAGCGGGCGGGGTGGCACAGGTGAGCAGTTCTTC | CASGRGGTGEQFF
- | 14 | TRBJ2-7 | TRBD1 | TRBV19 | TGTGCCAGTAGCCCCGGGACAGGTACCTACGAGCAGTACTTC | CASSPGTGTYEQYF
- | 15 | TRBJ2-1 | TRBD2 | TRBV5-1 | TGCGCCAGCAGCTCCGGACTAGCGGGGGTATATGAGCAGTTCTTC | CASSSGLAGVYEQFF
- | 13 | TRBJ1-1 | - | TRBV7-9 | TGTGCCAGCAGCTTGCGTGAGGGAACTGAAGCTTTCTTT | CASSLREGTEAFF
- | 16 | TRBJ1-6 | - | TRBV5-1 | TGCGCCAGCAGCTTGGCCCCGACAGGAACCAATTCACCCCTCCACTTT | CASSLAPTGTNSPLHF
- | 16 | TRBJ1-5 | TRBD1 | TRBV19 | TGTGCCAGTAAAGGACAGGGTGGTACGGGCAATCAGCCCCAGCATTTT | CASKGQGGTGNQPQHF
- | 16 | TRBJ2-2 | TRBD2 | TRBV3-1/TRBV3-2 | TGTGCCAGCAGCCAATCTCCGGGGACTAGTGCCGGGGAGCTGTTTTTT | CASSQSPGTSAGELFF